The sequence of this T cell receptor (beta chain) was determined in a study of blood T cells in healthy people across ages. Looking at the study overall: About one barcoded beta molecule per two T cells was captured by template switching. Study-level points and caveats: As age increased, TCR beta diversity per million T cells fell in a roughly linear fashion.

This clonotype was seen a handful of times. The antigen is undetermined. The CDR3 contains 14 residues. Germline trimming cut 2 bases from V and 6 bases from J; bases unmatched to any gene: 3. Germline-derived CDR1 and CDR2 are SGHRS and YFSETQ. The use of a sample-barcoded 5' primer and a J-beta primer mix characterized a second PCR of about 7 to 12 cycles. Each TCR beta cDNA got a 12-nucleotide random molecular identifier. Per sample, CDR3-containing paired-end reads numbered at least 3 million. TCRdb ran MiXCR on the 5' RACE reads and lists one entry per CDR3 protein. The sample lists 1.2 million to 1.5 million distinct CDR3 sequences, 42% occurring once.

What was sequenced was blood. This TCR came from a young woman in good health. The J gene is TRBJ2-1, the V gene TRBV5-1; TRBD1 agrees at 9 bases. The chain's CDR3 is CASSLNRGLNEQFF. The CDR3 nucleotides are TGCGCCAGCAGCTTAAACAGGGGGCTCAATGAGCAGTTCTTC.